This T cell receptor beta chain was captured in a study of blood T cell repertoires in COVID-19. Study details: In each case, the material was cDNA or gDNA derived from T cells, B-cell-depleted T cells, or PBMCs.

The V segment lost 3 bases and the J segment 6 bases; nucleotides outside the gene matches: 5. The CDR3 length is 15 residues. Germline V lookup: CDR1 KGHSH, CDR2 LQKENI. Authors' processing steps: Nucleated cell number was recorded as an estimate derived from reference gene primer amplification. Profiled with immunoSEQ multiplex PCR; TCRdb holds only in-frame clones, not every one. V, J and clone size are those of that table, while D and trimming were read from the DNA. The table has a few hundred thousand clones, 89% seen once. Seattle's enrolled individuals joined amid active infection and were then monitored longitudinally.

This sequence was found in a woman in her sixties with COVID-19, enrolled during active disease. The chain carries TRBV18 and TRBJ1-5; TRBD1 matches 10 bases. Sequenced: peripheral blood. The CDR3 coding sequence is TGTGCCAGCTCACCCGGGACAGGGGAAAGTCAGCCCCAGCATTTT. This sequence encodes CASSPGTGESQPQHF.